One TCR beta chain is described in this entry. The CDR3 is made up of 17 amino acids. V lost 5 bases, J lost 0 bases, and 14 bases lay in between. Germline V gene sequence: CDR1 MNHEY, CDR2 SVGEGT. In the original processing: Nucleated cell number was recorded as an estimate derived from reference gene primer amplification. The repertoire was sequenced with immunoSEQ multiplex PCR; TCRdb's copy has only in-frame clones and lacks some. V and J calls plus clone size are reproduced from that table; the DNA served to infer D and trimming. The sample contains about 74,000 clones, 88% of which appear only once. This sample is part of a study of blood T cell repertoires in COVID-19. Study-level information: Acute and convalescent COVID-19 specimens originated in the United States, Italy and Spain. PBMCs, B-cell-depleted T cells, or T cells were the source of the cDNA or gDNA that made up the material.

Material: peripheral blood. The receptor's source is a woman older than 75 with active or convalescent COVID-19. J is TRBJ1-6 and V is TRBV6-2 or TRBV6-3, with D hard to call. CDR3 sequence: CASSPRGGSSYNSPLHF. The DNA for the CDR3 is TGTGCCAGCAGTCCGCGGGGAGGGAGCTCCTATAATTCACCCCTCCACTTT.